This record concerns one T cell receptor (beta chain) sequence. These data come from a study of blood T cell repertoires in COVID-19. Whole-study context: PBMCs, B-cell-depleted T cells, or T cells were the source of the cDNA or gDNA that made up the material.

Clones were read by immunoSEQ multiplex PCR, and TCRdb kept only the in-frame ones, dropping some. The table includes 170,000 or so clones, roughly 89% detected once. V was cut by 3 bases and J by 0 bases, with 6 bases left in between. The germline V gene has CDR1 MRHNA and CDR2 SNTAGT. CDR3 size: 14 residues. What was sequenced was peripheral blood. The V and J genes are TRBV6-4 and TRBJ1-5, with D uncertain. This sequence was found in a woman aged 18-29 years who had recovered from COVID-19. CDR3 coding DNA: TGTGCCAGCAGTGATCAAGCTAGCAATCAGCCCCAGCATTTT. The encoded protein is CASSDQASNQPQHF.